The 5 T cell receptor beta chains reported below all come from one sample, sequenced in a study of blood T cell repertoires in COVID-19. The method was immunoSEQ multiplex PCR; TCRdb's version includes in-frame clones alone and lacks a portion of them. The sample shows roughly 30,000 clones, 81% of them seen only once. Sequencing input: peripheral blood. The receptors come from a woman aged 55-70 years with acute or convalescent COVID-19.

This sequence joins TRBV11-2 and TRBJ2-7; a possible D gene is TRBD1 (6 bases). V was trimmed by 6 bases and J by 2 bases, leaving 11 bases between them. CDR3 length: 13 amino acids. Germline values: CDR1 SGHAT, CDR2 FQNNGV. The CDR3 loop is CASRPRTAYEQYF. The CDR3 bases are TGTGCCAGCAGGCCCCGGACAGCCTACGAGCAGTACTTC.

This sequence joins TRBV28 and TRBJ1-2; D remains ambiguous. The CDR3 is 12 residues long. V was trimmed by 7 bases and J by 6 bases, leaving 12 bases between them. The V gene's germline CDR1 is MDHEN and CDR2 SYDVKM. CDR3 region: CASTSRSHGYTF. The DNA for the CDR3 is TGTGCCAGCACCTCCCGGAGCCATGGCTACACCTTC.

V and J are TRBV5-8 and TRBJ2-1, with 7 bases matching TRBD1. The CDR3 covers 15 residues. The V gene's germline CDR1 is SGHTS and CDR2 YDEGEE. After removal of 2 bases from V and 3 bases from J, the junction contained 5 bases not matched to a gene. In nucleotides, the CDR3 is TGTGCCAGCAGCTTTAAGGGGGCAAACTACAATGAGCAGTTCTTC. It specifies CASSFKGANYNEQFF.

The chain uses TRBV6-1 and TRBJ1-2; D is uncertain. Germline CDR1 MNHNS, CDR2 SASEGT. V shed 1 base and J shed 4 bases, with 10 bases lying between them. The CDR3 consists of 14 residues. CDR3 coding DNA: TGTGCCAGCAGTGAAGACAGCGGGTCCTATGGCTACACCTTC. Translation: CASSEDSGSYGYTF.

V is TRBV27 and J is TRBJ2-7; a possible D gene is TRBD1 (6 bases). The V gene lost 6 bases and the J gene lost 6 bases, with 15 bases spanning the gap. CDR3 size: 13 residues. From germline, CDR1 is MNHEY and CDR2 SMNVEV (reference sequence). This CDR3 reads CASSTHRDGEQYF. The CDR3 DNA follows: TGTGCCAGCAGCACCCACAGGGACGGCGAGCAGTACTTC.